Shown below are 8 T cell receptor beta chains from a single sample sequenced in a study of T cell clones after liver transplantation. Generated by immunoSEQ multiplex PCR, the TCRdb table keeps only in-frame clones and is missing some. The repertoire consists of 95,000 to 130,000 clones, with about nine tenths occurring once and the leading ten covering roughly 0.83%. This specimen was CD4+ T cells from blood, taken 12 months after liver transplant. All receptors come from a human patient who received a liver transplant. Some T cells may have come from the graft donor.

V and J are TRBV18 and TRBJ2-7, with 8 bases fitting TRBD2. The V and J ends lost 3 bases and 0 bases, in that order; junction bases with no gene match: 7. Germline V gene data show CDR1 as KGHSH and CDR2 as LQKENI. This CDR3 region has 16 residues. The CDR3 protein is CASSPPTSVSSYEQYF. CDR3 in DNA: TGTGCCAGCTCACCCCCGACTAGCGTGAGCTCCTACGAGCAGTACTTC.

The genes are TRBV6-1 and TRBJ1-2; D not resolved. V was pared by 1 base and J by 4 bases, with 10 bases between. The CDR3 consists of 14 residues. CDR1 is MNHNS and CDR2 is SASEGT in the germline V gene. The CDR3 here is CASSEGSRGYGYTF. CDR3 bases: TGTGCCAGCAGTGAAGGGAGTCGGGGCTATGGCTACACCTTC.

The chain carries TRBV7-8 and TRBJ1-3, with D perhaps TRBD1 (5 bases). Germline values: CDR1 SGHVS, CDR2 FQNEAQ. V gave up 5 bases and J gave up 0 bases, with 14 bases separating them. This CDR3 is 16 amino acids long. CDR3 nucleotide sequence: TGTGCCAGCAGCGCGCCGGGACGGTCCTCTGGAAACACCATATATTTT. It encodes CASSAPGRSSGNTIYF.

This chain uses TRBV15 with TRBJ2-7; 8 bases align to TRBD2. CDR1 LNHNV and CDR2 YYDKDF come from the germline V gene (reference sequence). The CDR3 consists of 15 residues. The V and J ends lost 4 bases and 2 bases, in that order; junction bases with no gene match: 7. CDR3 sequence reads: CATSKMAGGPYEQYF. CDR3 DNA sequence: TGTGCCACCAGCAAAATGGCGGGAGGTCCCTACGAGCAGTACTTC.

This chain joins TRBV15 and TRBJ2-3; the match to TRBD2 covers 7 bases. After removal of 0 bases from V and 1 base from J, the junction contained 4 bases not matched to a gene. The CDR3 runs to 16 residues. The germline V gene has CDR1 LNHNV and CDR2 YYDKDF (reference sequence). The CDR3 loop reads CATSRDVAGGTDTQYF. The CDR3 DNA reads as TGTGCCACCAGCAGAGATGTCGCGGGAGGCACAGATACGCAGTATTTT. Combining the CDR3 with reference TRBV15 and TRBJ2-3 gives the whole variable domain DAMVIQNPRYQVTQFGKPVTLSCSQTLNHNVMYWYQQKSSQAPKLLFHYYDKDFNNEADTPDNFQSRRPNTSFCFLDIRSPGLGDTAMYLCATSRDVAGGTDTQYFGPGTRLTVL.

The chain employs TRBV11-2 and TRBJ1-1, with a weak D call TRBD1 (5 bases). The CDR3 has 15 residues. Trimming stripped 4 bases from V and 6 bases from J, with 18 bases between. The germline V gene encodes CDR1 SGHAT and CDR2 FQNNGV. The CDR3, as DNA: TGTGCCAGCAGCTCTGTTTGGAGGGGTGGCCCTGAAGCTTTCTTT. It encodes CASSSVWRGGPEAFF.

CDR3 protein: CASSVGGRSSGNTIYF. The CDR3, as DNA: TGTGCCAGCAGCGTAGGGGGCAGGAGCTCTGGAAACACCATATATTTT. V gene TRBV9 combines with J gene TRBJ1-3, with D possibly TRBD1 on 5 matching bases. The length of the CDR3 is 16 residues. CDR1 and CDR2 (germline): SGDLS, YYNGEE. V dropped 0 bases and J dropped 0 bases, with 10 bases sitting between them.

The V gene is TRBV2, the J gene TRBJ1-1; D may be TRBD1 (5 bases). CDR1 SNHLY and CDR2 FYNNEI come from the germline V gene. With 3 bases removed from V and 4 bases from J, the gap between germline ends came to 12 bases. The CDR3 runs 14 residues. This CDR3 is CASSEGGFTTEAFF. Here the CDR3 DNA reads TGTGCCAGCAGTGAGGGGGGGTTTACCACTGAAGCTTTCTTT.